This T cell receptor beta chain came from a study of T-cell reconstitution after alpha-beta-depleted transplantation in children. Unique molecular identifiers featured in how the TCRbeta library was prepared. TCRdb ran MiXCR on the PCR reads and lists one entry per CDR3 protein. The table has some 640,000 distinct CDR3 sequences, over 15% seen once. The clonotype was recovered from a human donor who donated a stem cell graft to a child with acute myeloid leukemia. Sequenced here: PBMCs from the stem cell graft donor, sampled from the stem cell graft.

CDR3 residues: CASTIFLGGRSRDGYTF. The CDR3 bases are TGTGCCAGCACCATCTTTCTGGGGGGCAGGTCCCGTGATGGCTACACCTTC. The rearrangement joins TRBV13 to TRBJ1-2; the D gene is possibly TRBD1 (6 bases). Germline CDR1 reads PRHDT; CDR2 reads FYEKMQ (reference sequence). V shed 7 bases and J shed 6 bases, with 27 bases lying between them. This CDR3 comprises 17 residues.